Listed here are 11 T cell receptor beta chains from one sample, sequenced in a study of beta chain features in type 1 diabetes. General study results and limits: People with Type 1 diabetes carried modestly yet significantly shorter TCRB CDR3s in all four CD4+ subsets.

The antigens of these receptors remain unknown. TCRB transcripts that were expressed got sequenced, as all of the isolated RNA had been reverse transcribed. TCRdb keeps only in-frame clones here, not all; method: immunoSEQ multiplex PCR. The sample lists around 310,000 clones; about 14% were seen once. The specimen sequenced was naive CD4+ T cells from blood. Every receptor here comes from a woman aged 18-29 years with type 1 diabetes.

This clone came up a few times. J is TRBJ2-7 and V is TRBV30, with 11 positions matching TRBD2. V trimming: 1 base; J trimming: 5 bases; junction bases outside the gene matches: 16. This CDR3 comprises 18 residues. Germline-derived CDR1 and CDR2 are GTSNPN and SVGIG (reference sequence). The CDR3 reads CAWSGKPGLADGVHEQYF. In DNA form, the CDR3 reads TGTGCCTGGAGTGGCAAACCGGGACTAGCGGATGGGGTCCACGAGCAGTACTTC.

This chain connects TRBV30 to TRBJ1-5, with D unclear. Per the germline V gene, CDR1 is GTSNPN and CDR2 is SVGIG (reference sequence). V lost 1 base and J 6 bases, leaving 13 bases between the germline ends. This CDR3 region has 14 residues. This CDR3 is CAWSDPRSSQPQHF. CDR3 sequence (DNA): TGTGCCTGGAGTGATCCCAGGTCGAGTCAGCCCCAGCATTTT.

The chain has TRBV10-2 and TRBJ2-6, with 9 positions matching TRBD2. The CDR3 runs 17 residues. Germline CDR1 is WSHSY and CDR2 is SAAADI. V lost 7 bases to trimming and J lost 1 base; unmatched junction nucleotides: 8. The CDR3 loop reads CASTLAGLVSGANVLTF. CDR3 DNA: TGCGCCAGCACCCTAGCGGGACTAGTGTCTGGGGCCAACGTCCTGACTTTC.

DNA of the CDR3: TGTGCCAGCCGCCGGGATAGCGGGATCACAGATACGCAGTATTTT. It specifies CASRRDSGITDTQYF. The genes are TRBV5-4 and TRBJ2-3; 8 nucleotides match TRBD2. Unmatched junction bases numbered 9, after V lost 7 bases and J lost 2 bases. The germline V gene has CDR1 SGHNT and CDR2 YYREEE (reference sequence). The CDR3 loop spans 15 amino acids.

The V and J genes are TRBV30 and TRBJ2-5, with a possible D match to TRBD1 (6 bases). This CDR3 is built from 13 residues. Germline V gene data show CDR1 as GTSNPN and CDR2 as SVGIG (reference sequence). V dropped 2 bases and J dropped 0 bases, with 7 bases sitting between them. DNA of the CDR3: TGTGCCTGGAGTAGGACAGACCAAGAGACCCAGTACTTC. Protein: CAWSRTDQETQYF.

This chain links TRBV27 with TRBJ1-5, with D possibly TRBD1 on 6 matching bases. V lost 4 bases to trimming and J lost 4 bases, with 11 bases between them. Per the germline V gene, CDR1 is MNHEY and CDR2 is SMNVEV (reference sequence). This CDR3 region has 14 residues. The CDR3 spells CASSSGTGNQPQHF. Written as DNA, the CDR3 is TGTGCCAGCAGTTCTGGAACAGGGAATCAGCCCCAGCATTTT.

The V gene is TRBV6-6, the J gene TRBJ1-4; 8 positions match TRBD1. This CDR3 spans 16 amino acids. CDR1 and CDR2 (germline): MNHNY, SVGAGI (reference sequence). Losses at the gene ends were 6 bases for V and 1 base for J; bases not matched to a gene: 7. The CDR3 nucleotides read TGTGCCAGCAGCGACAGGGGAGTGATAACTAATGAAAAACTGTTTTTT. It yields the protein CASSDRGVITNEKLFF.

Turning to this clone: Because the CDR3's place on the DNA is in doubt, the DNA is left out and the CDR3 is given as listed by TCRdb. V is TRBV6-5 and J is TRBJ2-1; the D segment call TRBD1 is taken from the table without a DNA check. Per the germline V gene, CDR1 is MNHEY and CDR2 is SVGAGI. A total of 13 residues make up the CDR3, ends included. The CDR3 loop is CASRFGTGTGNFF.

V usage is TRBV18 and J usage is TRBJ2-3; 7 positions match TRBD2. The CDR3 extends over 15 amino acids. Germline assignment: CDR1 KGHSH and CDR2 LQKENI. J was trimmed by 1 base and V by 3 bases; bases with no gene match: 4. CDR3 residues: CASSPRTSGTDTQYF. For the CDR3, the DNA is TGTGCCAGCTCACCTCGTACTAGCGGCACAGATACGCAGTATTTT.

The chain couples TRBV5-6 to TRBJ2-5; possibly TRBD2 for D (6 bases). The V end was cut by 3 bases, the J end by 4 bases, with 13 bases between. CDR3 length: 14 amino acids. Germline CDR1 and CDR2: SGHDT and YYEEEE. Here the CDR3 reads CASSSTSKAETQYF. For the CDR3, the DNA is TGTGCCAGCAGCTCTACTAGCAAAGCAGAGACCCAGTACTTC. The full variable domain, its missing parts supplied by reference TRBV5-6 and TRBJ2-5, is DAGVTQSPTHLIKTRGQQVTLRCSPKSGHDTVSWYQQALGQGPQFIFQYYEEEERQRGNFPDRFSGHQFPNYSSELNVNALLLGDSALYLCASSSTSKAETQYFGPGTRLLVL.

This clone was detected only a few times. DNA of the CDR3: TGCAGCGTTGCTGCCCCGAGGTGGACGGGGAGCACAGATACGCAGTATTTT. It translates to CSVAAPRWTGSTDTQYF. The chain carries TRBV29-1 and TRBJ2-3; possibly TRBD2 for D (5 bases). CDR1 SQVTM and CDR2 ANQGSEA come from the germline V gene. The ends were cut back, 4 bases at V and 0 bases at J, with 20 bases in the middle. The CDR3 length is 17 residues.